The present entry profiles one T cell receptor (beta chain) with its context. What it recognizes is unknown. Previously published methods and listed TCR primers were used for the bulk TCR libraries. TCRdb re-called the PCR reads with MiXCR, one entry per CDR3 protein. The sample has around 470,000 distinct CDR3 sequences; roughly 25% are singletons. The CDR3 contains 15 residues. Germline V gene sequence: CDR1 GTSNPN, CDR2 SVGIG (reference sequence). The V end was cut by 5 bases, the J end by 0 bases, with 16 bases between. The data originate from a study of molecular identifiers for immune sequencing clone quantification. Study-wide background: RNA, taken in replicates from approximately 20,000 or 100,000 naive CD8 cells, was split five ways, with four sequenced.

For naive CD8 T cells, sorting used the CD8+CD4-CCR7+CD45RA+ phenotype. Study-wide findings and caveats: Jurkat TCR RNA spiked in from one cell (amid some 1.1 million naive cells) was reportedly detectable.

The rearrangement joins TRBV30 to TRBJ1-1, with TRBD1 as a possible D gene (5 bases). The sequence was collected from a human donor in good health. Some libraries in this study had Jurkat cell RNA spiked in. Material: naive CD8+ T cells from blood, with Jurkat cell RNA spiked in. Subset noted: FACS-sorted CD8+CD4-CCR7+CD45RA+ naive T cells. The CDR3: CAWGAAPMMNTEAFF. CDR3 bases: TGTGCCTGGGGGGCCGCCCCGATGATGAACACTGAAGCTTTCTTT.